This paragraph reports one T cell receptor (beta chain). The antigen is unknown. These patients, aged 18 to 65, had recently diagnosed hyperthyroidism lasting under 2 months. Authors of the study amplified TCR beta CDR3 regions from RNA transcripts. With the HTBI primer set, the TCR CDR3 went through a first round of RT-PCR. In TCRdb, the multiplex PCR reads were re-called with MiXCR into one record per CDR3 protein. This sample yields roughly 380,000 distinct CDR3 sequences, of which approximately 14% are seen a single time; roughly 4.8% belongs to the top ten. This CDR3 has 16 amino acids. J gave up 2 bases and V 5 bases, and 8 bases lay outside the gene matches. Germline CDR1 reads SEHNR; CDR2 reads FQNEAQ (reference sequence). This record belongs to a study of T cells in Graves' hyperthyroidism and ophthalmopathy. Whole-study results and caveats: Within blood appeared most thyroid clonotypes that had expanded above 0.001.

This receptor was taken from a woman between 18 and 29 years old with Graves' hyperthyroidism. Input material: blood. This chain joins TRBV7-9 and TRBJ2-2; 7 bases fit TRBD1. The CDR3 sequence is CASSVTGTPNTGELFF. The CDR3 DNA sequence: TGTGCCAGCAGCGTGACAGGGACCCCCAACACCGGGGAGCTGTTTTTT.